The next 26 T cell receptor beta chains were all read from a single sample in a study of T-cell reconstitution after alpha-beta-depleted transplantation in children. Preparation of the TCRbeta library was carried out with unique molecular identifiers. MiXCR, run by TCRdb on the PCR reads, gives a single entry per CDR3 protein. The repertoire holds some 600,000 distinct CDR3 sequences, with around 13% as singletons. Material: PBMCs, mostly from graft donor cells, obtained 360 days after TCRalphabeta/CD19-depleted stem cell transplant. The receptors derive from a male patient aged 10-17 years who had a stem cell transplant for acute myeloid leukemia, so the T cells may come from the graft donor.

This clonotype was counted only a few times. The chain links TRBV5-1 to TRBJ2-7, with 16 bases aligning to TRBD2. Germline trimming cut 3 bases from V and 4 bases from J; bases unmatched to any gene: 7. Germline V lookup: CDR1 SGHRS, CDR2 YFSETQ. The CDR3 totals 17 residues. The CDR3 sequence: CASSSPGGLAGGYEQYF. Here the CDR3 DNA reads TGCGCCAGCAGCTCCCCTGGGGGACTAGCGGGAGGGTACGAGCAGTACTTC.

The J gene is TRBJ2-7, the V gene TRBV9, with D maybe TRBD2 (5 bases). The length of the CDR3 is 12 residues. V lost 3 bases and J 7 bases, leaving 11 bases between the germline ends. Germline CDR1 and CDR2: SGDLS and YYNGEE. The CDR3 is CASSGLTLEQYF. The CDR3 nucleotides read TGTGCCAGCAGCGGACTAACGTTAGAGCAGTACTTC.

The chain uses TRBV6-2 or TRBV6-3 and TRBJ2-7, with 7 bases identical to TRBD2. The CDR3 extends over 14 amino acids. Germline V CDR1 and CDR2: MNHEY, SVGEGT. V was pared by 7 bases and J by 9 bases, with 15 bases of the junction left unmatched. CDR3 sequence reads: CASTFSLVLAAQYF. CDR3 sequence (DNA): TGTGCCAGCACCTTCTCCTTAGTCCTAGCGGCGCAGTACTTC.

CDR3 loop: CASSLYRLASGRDEQFF. The CDR3 nucleotides are TGTGCCAGCAGCTTGTATCGCTTGGCTAGCGGGAGGGATGAGCAGTTCTTC. The rearrangement links TRBV5-4 to TRBJ2-1; 12 nucleotides align to TRBD2. The CDR3 covers 17 residues. Germline-derived CDR1 and CDR2 are SGHNT and YYREEE (reference sequence). V shed 1 base and J 8 bases; nucleotides not matched to a gene: 10.

The CDR3 DNA sequence: TGCGCCAGCAGCTCCGGACAGGGGCCCTTCGGCGCAGATACGCAGTATTTT. Amino acid sequence: CASSSGQGPFGADTQYF. The chain carries TRBV4-3 and TRBJ2-3, with TRBD1 matching over 9 bases. The germline CDR1 and CDR2 sequences are LGHNA and YSLEER. The CDR3 consists of 17 residues. V lost 5 bases, J lost 4 bases, and 13 bases stayed unmatched.

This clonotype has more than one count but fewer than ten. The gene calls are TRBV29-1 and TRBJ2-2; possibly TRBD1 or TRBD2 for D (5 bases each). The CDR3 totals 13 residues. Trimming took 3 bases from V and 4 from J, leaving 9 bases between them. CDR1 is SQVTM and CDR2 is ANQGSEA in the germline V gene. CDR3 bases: TGCAGCGTTGACAGGGCGGGCACCGGGGAGCTGTTTTTT. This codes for CSVDRAGTGELFF.

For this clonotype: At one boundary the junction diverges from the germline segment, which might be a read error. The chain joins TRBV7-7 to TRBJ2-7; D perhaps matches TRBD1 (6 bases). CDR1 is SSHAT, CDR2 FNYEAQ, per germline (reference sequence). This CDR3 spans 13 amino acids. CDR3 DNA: TGTGCTAGCAGCTTAACAGGGTCCAGCGAGCAGTACTTC. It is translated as CASSLTGSSEQYF. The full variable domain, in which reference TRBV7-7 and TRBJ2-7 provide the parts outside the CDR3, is GAGVSQSPRYKVTKRGQDVTLRCDPISSHATLYWYQQALGQGPEFLTYFNYEAQPDKSGLPSDRFSAERPEGSISTLTIQRTEQRDSAMYRCASSLTGSSEQYFGPGTRLTVT.

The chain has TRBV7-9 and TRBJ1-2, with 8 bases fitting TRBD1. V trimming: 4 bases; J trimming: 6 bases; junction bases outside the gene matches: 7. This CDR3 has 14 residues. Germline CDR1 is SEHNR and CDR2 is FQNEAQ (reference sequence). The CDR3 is CASSSRTGFNGYTF. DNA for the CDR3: TGTGCCAGCAGCTCGCGGACAGGGTTTAATGGCTACACCTTC.

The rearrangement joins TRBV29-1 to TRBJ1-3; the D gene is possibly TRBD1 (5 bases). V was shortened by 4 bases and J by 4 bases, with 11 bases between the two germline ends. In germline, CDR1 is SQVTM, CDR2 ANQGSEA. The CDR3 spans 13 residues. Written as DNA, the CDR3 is TGCAGCGTTGGAGACAGCTTAGGAAACACCATATATTTT. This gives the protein CSVGDSLGNTIYF.

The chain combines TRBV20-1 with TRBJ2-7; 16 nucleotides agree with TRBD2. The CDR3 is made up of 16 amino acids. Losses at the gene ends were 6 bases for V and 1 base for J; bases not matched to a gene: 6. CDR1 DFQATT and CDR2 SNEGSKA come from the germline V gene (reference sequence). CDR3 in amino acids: CSAPGTSGRESYEQYF. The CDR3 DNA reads TGCAGTGCGCCCGGGACTAGCGGGAGGGAATCCTACGAGCAGTACTTC.

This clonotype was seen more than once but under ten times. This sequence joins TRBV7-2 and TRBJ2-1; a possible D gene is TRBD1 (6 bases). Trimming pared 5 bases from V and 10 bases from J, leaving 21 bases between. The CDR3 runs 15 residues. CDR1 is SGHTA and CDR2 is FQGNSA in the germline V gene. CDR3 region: CASSADSVLVREQFF. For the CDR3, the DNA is TGTGCCAGCAGCGCGGACAGCGTGCTGGTACGGGAGCAGTTCTTC.

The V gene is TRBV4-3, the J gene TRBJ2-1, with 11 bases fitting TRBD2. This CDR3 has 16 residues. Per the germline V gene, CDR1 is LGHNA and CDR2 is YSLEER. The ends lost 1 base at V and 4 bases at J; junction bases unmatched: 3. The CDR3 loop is CASSQATSGSYNEQFF. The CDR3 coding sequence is TGCGCCAGCAGCCAAGCTACTAGCGGGAGTTACAATGAGCAGTTCTTC.

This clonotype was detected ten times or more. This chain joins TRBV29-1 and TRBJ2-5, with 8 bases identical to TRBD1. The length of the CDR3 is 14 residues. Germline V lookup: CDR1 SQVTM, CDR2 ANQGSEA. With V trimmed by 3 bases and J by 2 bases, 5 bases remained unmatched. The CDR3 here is CSVDGTGNQETQYF. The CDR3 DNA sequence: TGCAGCGTTGATGGGACAGGCAATCAAGAGACCCAGTACTTC.

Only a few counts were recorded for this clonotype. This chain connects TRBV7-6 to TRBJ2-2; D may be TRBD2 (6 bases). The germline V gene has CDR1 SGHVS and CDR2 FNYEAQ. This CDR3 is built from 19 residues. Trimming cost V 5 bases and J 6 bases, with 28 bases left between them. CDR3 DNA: TGTGCCAGCAGCCCATACCTAAAACTAGCCGGTGCCCCACCCGGGGAGCTGTTTTTT. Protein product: CASSPYLKLAGAPPGELFF.

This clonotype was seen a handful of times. The CDR3 DNA reads TGTGCCAGCAGTTGGGGGGGGGGAGGACAGCCCCAGCATTTT. This codes for CASSWGGGGQPQHF. This sequence joins TRBV12-3 or TRBV12-4 and TRBJ1-5; D is perhaps TRBD1 (5 bases). The CDR3 contains 14 residues. V gave up 4 bases and J gave up 7 bases, with 14 bases separating them.

Here the CDR3 reads CASSPRLQGYYEQYF. The CDR3 nucleotides are TGTGCCAGCAGCCCCCGACTCCAAGGTTACTACGAGCAGTACTTC. The V call is TRBV6-1, the J call TRBJ2-7; D is uncertain. Germline CDR1 reads MNHNS; CDR2 reads SASEGT. Trimming removed 6 bases from V and 3 bases from J, with 18 bases in between. The CDR3 is 15 residues long.

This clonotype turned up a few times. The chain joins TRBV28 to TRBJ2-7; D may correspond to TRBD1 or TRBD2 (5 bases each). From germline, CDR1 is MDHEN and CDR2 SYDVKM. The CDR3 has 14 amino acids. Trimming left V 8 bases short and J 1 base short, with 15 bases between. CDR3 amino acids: CASLSRDRSYEQYF. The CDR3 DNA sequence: TGTGCCAGCCTTTCCCGGGACCGATCCTACGAGCAGTACTTC.

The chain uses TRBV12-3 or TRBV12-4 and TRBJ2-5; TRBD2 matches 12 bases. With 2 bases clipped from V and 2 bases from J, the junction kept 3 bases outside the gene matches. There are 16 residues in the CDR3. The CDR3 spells CASSLILAGGQETQYF. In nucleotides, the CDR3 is TGTGCCAGCAGTTTAATCCTAGCGGGAGGGCAAGAGACCCAGTACTTC.

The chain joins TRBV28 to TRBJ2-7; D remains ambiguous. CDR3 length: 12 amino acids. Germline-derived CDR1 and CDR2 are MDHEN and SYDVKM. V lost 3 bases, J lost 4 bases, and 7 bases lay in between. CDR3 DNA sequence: TGTGCCAGCAGTTTTCCTCGGTACGAGCAGTACTTC. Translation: CASSFPRYEQYF.

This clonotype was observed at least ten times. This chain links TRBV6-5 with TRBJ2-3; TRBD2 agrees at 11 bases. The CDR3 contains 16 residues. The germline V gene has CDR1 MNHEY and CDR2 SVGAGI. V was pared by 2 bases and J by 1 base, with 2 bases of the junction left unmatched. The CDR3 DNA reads TGTGCCAGCAGTTACCGACTAGCGGGACGCACAGATACGCAGTATTTT. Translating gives CASSYRLAGRTDTQYF.

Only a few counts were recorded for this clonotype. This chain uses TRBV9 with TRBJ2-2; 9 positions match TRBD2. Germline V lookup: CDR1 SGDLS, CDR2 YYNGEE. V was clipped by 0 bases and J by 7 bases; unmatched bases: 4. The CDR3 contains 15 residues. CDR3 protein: CASSVGGLAGGELFF. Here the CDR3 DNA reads TGTGCCAGCAGCGTAGGGGGACTAGCTGGCGGGGAGCTGTTTTTT.

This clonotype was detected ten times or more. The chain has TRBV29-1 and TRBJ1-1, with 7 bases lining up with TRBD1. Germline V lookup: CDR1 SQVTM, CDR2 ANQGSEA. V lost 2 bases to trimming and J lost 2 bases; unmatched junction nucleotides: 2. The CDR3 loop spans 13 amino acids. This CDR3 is CSVERGLNTEAFF. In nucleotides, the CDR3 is TGCAGCGTTGAAAGGGGGCTAAACACTGAAGCTTTCTTT.

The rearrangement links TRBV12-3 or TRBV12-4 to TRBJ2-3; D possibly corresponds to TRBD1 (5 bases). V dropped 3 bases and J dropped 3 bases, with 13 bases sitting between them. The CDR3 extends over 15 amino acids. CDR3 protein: CASSFDSYKTDTQYF. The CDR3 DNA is TGTGCCAGCAGTTTCGACAGTTATAAGACAGATACGCAGTATTTT.

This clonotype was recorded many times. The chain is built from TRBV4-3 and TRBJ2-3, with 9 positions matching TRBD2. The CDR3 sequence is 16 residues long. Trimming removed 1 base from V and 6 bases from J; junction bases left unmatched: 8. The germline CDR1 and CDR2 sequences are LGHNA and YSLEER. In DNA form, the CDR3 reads TGCGCCAGCAGCCAAGTGCCTAGCGGGGCAGTGGATACGCAGTATTTT. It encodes CASSQVPSGAVDTQYF.

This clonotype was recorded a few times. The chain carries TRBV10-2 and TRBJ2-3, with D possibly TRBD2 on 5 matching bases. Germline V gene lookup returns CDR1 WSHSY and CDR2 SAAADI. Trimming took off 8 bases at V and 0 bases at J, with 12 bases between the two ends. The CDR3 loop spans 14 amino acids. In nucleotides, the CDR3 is TGCGCCAGCGAGGCGGGTATAAGCACAGATACGCAGTATTTT. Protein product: CASEAGISTDTQYF.

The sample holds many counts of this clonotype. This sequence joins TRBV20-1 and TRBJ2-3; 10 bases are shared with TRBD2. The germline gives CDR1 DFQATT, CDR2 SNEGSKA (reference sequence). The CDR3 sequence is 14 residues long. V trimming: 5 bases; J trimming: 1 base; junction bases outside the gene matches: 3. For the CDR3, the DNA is TGCAGTGCTTCCGGGACTAGCGGCACAGATACGCAGTATTTT. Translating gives CSASGTSGTDTQYF.